The clone carrying this TCR beta chain was seen repeatedly, ten times or more. The sample is drawn from a study of spatial heterogeneity in lung cancer. For the study at large: A total of more than 65 untreated early-stage non-small cell lung cancer patients served as donors. PBMC collected at follow-up were sequenced when available, a median of roughly two years after resection.

As to time point: blood at routine non-recurrence follow-up after resection. The germline V gene has CDR1 LGHDT and CDR2 YNNKEL (reference sequence). Trimming cost V 0 bases and J 4 bases, with 10 bases left between them. This CDR3 has 15 amino acids. Each CDR3 protein gets one entry after TCRdb re-called the 5' RACE reads with MiXCR. This table has 20,000 to 30,000 distinct CDR3 sequences, roughly 9.7% appearing once. The input for sequencing was PBMCs, taken at follow-up. J is TRBJ1-5 and V is TRBV3-1, with D maybe TRBD1 (6 bases). The TCR originated in a male donor with early-stage non-small cell lung cancer. The CDR3 coding sequence is TGTGCCAGCAGCCAAGATCCACAGGGAAATCAGCCCCAGCATTTT. Its translation is CASSQDPQGNQPQHF.